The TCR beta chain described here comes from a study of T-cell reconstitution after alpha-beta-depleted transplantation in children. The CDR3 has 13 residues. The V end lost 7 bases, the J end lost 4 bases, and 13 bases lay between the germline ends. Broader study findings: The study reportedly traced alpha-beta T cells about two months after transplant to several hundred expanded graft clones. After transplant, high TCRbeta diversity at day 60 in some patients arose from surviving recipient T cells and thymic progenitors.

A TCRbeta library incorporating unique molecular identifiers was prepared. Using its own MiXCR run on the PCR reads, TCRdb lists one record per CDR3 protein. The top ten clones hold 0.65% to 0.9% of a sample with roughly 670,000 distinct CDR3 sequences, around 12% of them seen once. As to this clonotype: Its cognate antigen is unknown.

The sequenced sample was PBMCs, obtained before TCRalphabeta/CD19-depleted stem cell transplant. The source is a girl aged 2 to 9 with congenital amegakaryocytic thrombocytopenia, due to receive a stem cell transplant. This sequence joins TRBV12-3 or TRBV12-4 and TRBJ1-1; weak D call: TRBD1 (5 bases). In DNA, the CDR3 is TGTGCCAGCACGAAGGGGTGGGGCACTGAAGCTTTCTTT. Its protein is CASTKGWGTEAFF.